This TCR beta chain was retrieved from a study of beta chain features in type 1 diabetes. Of the isolated RNA, all was reverse transcribed, and so the sequenced material was expressed TCRB transcripts. Profiled with immunoSEQ multiplex PCR; TCRdb holds only in-frame clones, not every one. The data show roughly 230,000 clones, around 9.6% seen once. V lost 5 bases to trimming and J lost 4 bases; unmatched junction nucleotides: 5. Germline V CDR1 and CDR2: LNHDA, SQIVND (reference sequence). CDR3 length equals 15 residues. Researchers reported sorting CD4+ naive, central memory, regulatory and stem cell-like memory cells via CD45RO/CCR7/CD25/CD127/CD95/CD27. Study-level findings and limits: Moderate but significant shortening of TCRB CDR3s was recorded in all four CD4+ subsets from Type 1 diabetes patients. In these data, an HLA type influence on TCRB rearrangement remained unresolved. More deletions and fewer insertions at VDJ junctions were found in patients with type 1 diabetes.

About this clone itself: Its target is not known.

The chain recombines TRBV19 with TRBJ1-6, with 7 bases that match TRBD1. The TCR sequence derives from a woman between 18 and 29 years old in good health. Sequenced material: naive CD4+ T cells from blood. The CDR3 bases are TGTGCCAGTAGTGTGGGACAGACATATAATTCACCCCTCCACTTT. Its translation: CASSVGQTYNSPLHF.